The next 2 T cell receptor gamma chains were all read from a single sample in a study of γδ T cells in repeated Plasmodium falciparum infection. Gammadelta T cells were flow-sorted from PBMC into Vgamma9/Vdelta2+ and Vdelta2-negative populations for bulk analysis. TCRdb processed the multiplex PCR reads again with the CATT caller. The sample gives roughly 15,000 gamma-chain clones, 1.6% of which show up once; about 30% is in the top ten. Material for sequencing was gamma-delta T cells from blood. All receptors come from a pool of human donors (malaria-infected and uninfected, not separated).

This clone showed up many times. A read error likely explains this, since a far larger clone differs by one base. The same CDR3 also results from other DNA sequences found in this sample. The rearrangement uses TRGV9 and TRGJ1 or TRGJ2. The J gene comes from matching the DNA to germline here; TCRdb lacks it. CDR3 length: 16 amino acids. V gave up 1 base and J gave up 1 base; unmatched junction bases: 10. Germline-derived CDR1 and CDR2 are GITISATS and ISYDGTV (reference sequence). CDR3 sequence reads: CALWEVSTTNYYKKLF. The CDR3 DNA sequence: TGTGCCTTGTGGGAGGTCAGCACTACAAATTATTATAAGAAACTCTTT.

Details on this clone: The protein that TCRdb holds for this DNA derives from a much larger clone and differs from the translated DNA at residue 9, which likely indicates a read error; the protein shown here is translated from the DNA. The chain couples TRGV8 to TRGJ1 or TRGJ2. Here the J gene came from matching the DNA to germline, since TCRdb omits it. V lost 2 bases and J lost 8; bases outside the gene matches: 9. CDR3 length equals 13 residues. Germline-derived CDR1 and CDR2 are VENAVY and YDSYNSRV. The CDR3 reads CATWDITRDKKLF. CDR3 bases: TGTGCCACCTGGGATATTACCAGGGATAAGAAACTCTTT.